This T cell receptor (beta chain) was profiled in a study of STAT5B mutations in CD4+ large granular lymphocyte leukemia. Germline V CDR1 and CDR2: SGDLS, YYNGEE. The V end lost 4 bases, the J end lost 3 bases, and 14 bases lay between the germline ends. The CDR3 consists of 14 residues. Here immunoSEQ multiplex PCR was the method, and the copy in TCRdb shows in-frame clones only, minus some. This sample has about 26,000 clones, with 81% found just once. The source is a human donor in good health. The chain combines TRBV9 with TRBJ2-7, with D tentatively TRBD1 (6 bases). Sequencing was done on a sample of CD4+ T cells from blood buffy coats. The CDR3 sequence: CASSPPGQVYEQYF. DNA for the CDR3: TGTGCCAGCAGCCCCCCGGGACAAGTCTACGAGCAGTACTTC.